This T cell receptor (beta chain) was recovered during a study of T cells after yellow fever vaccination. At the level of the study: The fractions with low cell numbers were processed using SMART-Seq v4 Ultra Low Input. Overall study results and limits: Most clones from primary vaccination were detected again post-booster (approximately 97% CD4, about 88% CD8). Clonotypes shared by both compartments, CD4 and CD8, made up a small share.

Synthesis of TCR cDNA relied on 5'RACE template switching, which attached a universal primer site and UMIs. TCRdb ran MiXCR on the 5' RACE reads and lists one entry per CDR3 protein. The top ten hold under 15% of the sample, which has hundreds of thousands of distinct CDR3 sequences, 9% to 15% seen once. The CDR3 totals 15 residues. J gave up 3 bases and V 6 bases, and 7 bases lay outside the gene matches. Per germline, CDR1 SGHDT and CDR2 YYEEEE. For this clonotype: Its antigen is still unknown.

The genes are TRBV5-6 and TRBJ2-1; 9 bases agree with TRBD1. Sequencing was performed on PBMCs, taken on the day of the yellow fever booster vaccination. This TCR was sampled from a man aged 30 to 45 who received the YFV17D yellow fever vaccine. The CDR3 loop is CASNLGDRDYNEQFF. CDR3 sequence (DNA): TGTGCCAGCAACCTGGGGGACAGGGACTACAATGAGCAGTTCTTC.